These 5 T cell receptor beta chains came from one sample sequenced in a study of blood T cells in healthy people across ages. A sample-barcoded 5' primer and a J-beta primer mix were used in a second PCR of roughly 6 to 11 cycles. TCRdb called the 5' RACE reads again in MiXCR, with one record for every CDR3 protein. The sample carries some 1.1 million distinct CDR3 sequences, around two fifths recorded once. Sequencing was done on a sample of blood. These receptors originate from a man aged 18 to 35 in good health.

The chain links TRBV20-1 to TRBJ2-3; 9 bases align to TRBD1. The CDR3 is 13 amino acids. Germline loops: CDR1 DFQATT, CDR2 SNEGSKA (reference sequence). The CDR3 DNA follows: TGCAGCACCGGGACAGGGTATCCAGATACGCAGTATTTT. Protein product: CSTGTGYPDTQYF.

This clonotype was seen only a few times. The V call is TRBV12-3 or TRBV12-4, the J call TRBJ2-3; the D gene is possibly TRBD1 (6 bases). Trimming shortened V by 3 bases and J by 2 bases, and 12 bases separated the two germline ends. CDR3 length equals 15 residues. The CDR3 region is CASSLVGAFTDTQYF. The CDR3 DNA follows: TGTGCCAGCAGTTTGGTGGGGGCCTTCACAGATACGCAGTATTTT.

This clonotype was found a few times. This chain joins TRBV4-3 and TRBJ1-4, with 9 positions matching TRBD1. CDR3 length: 15 amino acids. Looked up from germline, CDR1 is LGHNA and CDR2 is YSLEER. V trimming: 1 base; J trimming: 5 bases; junction bases outside the gene matches: 2. The CDR3 loop reads CASSQGDRENEKLFF. The DNA for the CDR3 is TGCGCCAGCAGCCAAGGGGACAGGGAGAATGAAAAACTGTTTTTT.

This chain uses TRBV6-5 with TRBJ1-6, with D tentatively TRBD1 (5 bases). Trimming shortened V by 6 bases and J by 7 bases, and 10 bases separated the two germline ends. Germline loops: CDR1 MNHEY, CDR2 SVGAGI. The CDR3 is 13 residues long. The CDR3 region has the DNA TGTGCCAGCAGCGGGGGGACGAATTCACCCCTCCACTTT. Amino acid sequence: CASSGGTNSPLHF.

This clonotype has only a few counts. For the CDR3, the DNA is TGTGCCAGCAGTTCCCTGCGGGGCTACACCTTC. Its protein product is CASSSLRGYTF. The chain is built from TRBV12-3 or TRBV12-4 and TRBJ1-2; D remains ambiguous. CDR3 length: 11 amino acids. Trimming pared 4 bases from V and 8 bases from J, leaving 8 bases between.